One sample yielded the 20 T cell receptor beta chains listed below, sequenced in a study of spatial heterogeneity in lung cancer. What these receptors recognize is not known. The study's findings and limits: It was found that expanded intratumoral alpha and beta TCR counts tracked tumor mutation counts.

Described time point: sample taken at primary tumor resection. TCRdb reprocessed the 5' RACE reads with MiXCR, giving one entry per CDR3 protein. The data hold 7,500 to 10,000 distinct CDR3 sequences, with roughly an eighth observed a single time. The source was lung tumor tissue, collected at surgery. The receptors come from a male donor with early-stage non-small cell lung cancer.

This clonotype was seen at least ten times. The chain recombines TRBV11-2 with TRBJ1-1, with D maybe TRBD1 (6 bases). CDR1 and CDR2 (germline): SGHAT, FQNNGV. V lost 1 base and J 5 bases, leaving 11 bases between the germline ends. The CDR3 has 14 amino acids. As DNA, the CDR3 is TGTGCCAGCAGCTTAGTAAGGGGGGATACTGAAGCTTTCTTT. This sequence encodes CASSLVRGDTEAFF. Based on the CDR3 plus reference TRBV11-2 and TRBJ1-1, the full variable domain is EAGVAQSPRYKIIEKRQSVAFWCNPISGHATLYWYQQILGQGPKLLIQFQNNGVVDDSQLPKDRFSAERLKGVDSTLKIQPAKLEDSAVYLCASSLVRGDTEAFFGQGTRLTVV.

This clonotype is labeled medium-sized. The V gene is TRBV15, the J gene TRBJ2-7; 9 bases are a match to TRBD2. V lost 4 bases and J lost 6; bases outside the gene matches: 13. Per the germline V gene, CDR1 is LNHNV and CDR2 is YYDKDF (reference sequence). The CDR3 is 16 residues long. The CDR3 region is CATSTERSAGGSEQYF. The CDR3 DNA reads as TGTGCCACCAGCACGGAGAGATCAGCGGGAGGCTCCGAGCAGTACTTC.

This clonotype is deemed medium-sized. The chain recombines TRBV9 with TRBJ2-7; D gene uncertain. The germline CDR1 and CDR2 sequences are SGDLS and YYNGEE. V lost 0 bases and J lost 0, with 1 base in between. The CDR3 covers 12 residues. The CDR3 is CASSVGSYEQYF. CDR3 DNA sequence: TGTGCCAGCAGCGTAGGCTCCTACGAGCAGTACTTC.

This sequence joins TRBV12-3 or TRBV12-4 and TRBJ1-2, with TRBD1 matching over 11 bases. The CDR3 has 14 amino acids. V trimming: 7 bases; J trimming: 8 bases; junction bases outside the gene matches: 9. The CDR3: CASTKDRGPFGYTF. The CDR3 nucleotides are TGTGCCAGCACCAAGGACAGGGGGCCTTTCGGCTACACCTTC.

This clonotype was seen repeatedly, ten times or more. V and J are TRBV7-2 and TRBJ2-2; no clear D. The CDR3 is 13 amino acids. V was pared by 1 base and J by 8 bases, with 8 bases between. From germline, CDR1 is SGHTA and CDR2 FQGNSA. The CDR3 DNA sequence: TGTGCCAGCAGCTTAGTTAGTTCTGGGGAGCTGTTTTTT. Amino acids: CASSLVSSGELFF.

This clonotype was counted at least ten times. The V and J genes are TRBV5-1 and TRBJ2-5, with 10 bases matching TRBD2. Per the germline V gene, CDR1 is SGHRS and CDR2 is YFSETQ. The CDR3 is 14 amino acids. The V and J ends lost 2 bases and 4 bases, in that order; junction bases with no gene match: 2. The CDR3 here is CASSFSSGRETQYF. The DNA for the CDR3 is TGCGCCAGCAGCTTTTCTAGCGGGAGAGAGACCCAGTACTTC.

This clonotype was found many times. V usage is TRBV5-5 and J usage is TRBJ1-4; 9 bases map to TRBD1. The CDR3 has 14 residues. V was pared by 3 bases and J by 7 bases, with 4 bases of the junction left unmatched. CDR1 and CDR2 (germline): SGHKS, YYEKEE (reference sequence). CDR3 region: CASSWGQGGEKLFF. The CDR3 DNA reads as TGTGCCAGCAGCTGGGGACAGGGCGGTGAAAAACTGTTTTTT.

Judged by abundance, this clonotype is medium-sized. The chain couples TRBV29-1 to TRBJ1-1; D is unresolved. Germline V CDR1 and CDR2: SQVTM, ANQGSEA. The CDR3 is made up of 15 amino acids. Trimming took 5 bases from V and 3 from J, leaving 19 bases between them. The CDR3 bases are TGCAGCGTTTTTCCCCCACAGCGAGGCCACACTGAAGCTTTCTTT. Protein sequence: CSVFPPQRGHTEAFF.

The genes are TRBV5-1 and TRBJ2-3; D is tentatively TRBD1 or TRBD2 (5 bases each). CDR1 SGHRS and CDR2 YFSETQ come from the germline V gene. Between the trimmed V and J ends, which lost 0 bases and 3 bases, there was a span of 11 bases. The CDR3 is 15 residues long. CDR3 DNA sequence: TGCGCCAGCAGCTTGGACCAGGGAGAAACAGATACGCAGTATTTT. Amino acids: CASSLDQGETDTQYF. Using reference TRBV5-1 and TRBJ2-3 for the parts outside the CDR3, the full variable domain is KAGVTQTPRYLIKTRGQQVTLSCSPISGHRSVSWYQQTPGQGLQFLFEYFSETQRNKGNFPGRFSGRQFSNSRSEMNVSTLELGDSALYLCASSLDQGETDTQYFGPGTRLTVL.

The table lists this clonotype with many counts. J is TRBJ1-5 and V is TRBV10-3; D remains ambiguous. The germline V gene encodes CDR1 ENHRY and CDR2 SYGVKD. Trimming took 2 bases from V and 0 from J, leaving 5 bases between them. CDR3 length equals 14 residues. In nucleotides, the CDR3 is TGTGCCATCAGTGAGGGTAGTAGCAATCAGCCCCAGCATTTT. It is translated as CAISEGSSNQPQHF.

In its sample, this clonotype was seen many times. This chain uses TRBV24-1 with TRBJ2-7, with 8 nucleotides matching TRBD2. The V and J ends lost 4 bases and 4 bases, in that order; junction bases with no gene match: 5. The CDR3 spans 14 residues. Per the germline V gene, CDR1 is KGHDR and CDR2 is SFDVKD. The CDR3 nucleotides read TGTGCCACCAGTGAATCTAGCGGGCTGTACGAGCAGTACTTC. The encoded protein is CATSESSGLYEQYF.

This chain uses TRBV3-1 with TRBJ2-2, with D unresolved. The V end was cut by 4 bases, the J end by 0 bases, with 12 bases between. Germline lookup yields CDR1 LGHDT and CDR2 YNNKEL (reference sequence). This CDR3 comprises 16 residues. CDR3 amino acids: CASSPRTSANTGELFF. Written as DNA, the CDR3 is TGTGCCAGCAGCCCACGGACCTCCGCGAACACCGGGGAGCTGTTTTTT. Drawing the rest from reference TRBV3-1 and TRBJ2-2, the complete variable domain is DTAVSQTPKYLVTQMGNDKSIKCEQNLGHDTMYWYKQDSKKFLKIMFSYNNKELIINETVPNRFSPKSPDKAHLNLHINSLELGDSAVYFCASSPRTSANTGELFFGEGSRLTVL.

V is TRBV3-1 and J is TRBJ2-1; 9 bases map to TRBD2. Germline trimming cut 2 bases from V and 9 bases from J; bases unmatched to any gene: 8. This CDR3 contains 15 residues. Germline CDR1 LGHDT, CDR2 YNNKEL (reference sequence). CDR3 sequence reads: CASSQISGGISEQFF. CDR3 bases: TGTGCCAGCAGCCAAATAAGCGGGGGGATTAGTGAGCAGTTCTTC.

This clonotype was counted at least ten times. This sequence joins TRBV6-1 and TRBJ1-6, with 12 bases fitting TRBD1. With V trimmed by 2 bases and J by 8 bases, 16 bases remained unmatched. This CDR3 region has 20 residues. In germline, CDR1 is MNHNS, CDR2 SASEGT. The CDR3, as DNA: TGTGCCAGCAGTGAACCAGGTTCTCCCGGGACAGGGGGCACCTATTCACCCCTCCACTTT. Its protein product is CASSEPGSPGTGGTYSPLHF.

This clonotype ranks as medium-sized. The V call is TRBV7-2, the J call TRBJ2-5; TRBD2 matches at 9 bases. The CDR3 has 14 residues. The germline gives CDR1 SGHTA, CDR2 FQGNSA. V shed 11 bases, J shed 4 bases, and the junction held 11 bases outside the gene matches. As DNA, the CDR3 is TGTGCCTCCACGCGGCGGGAGGGCCCAGAGACCCAGTACTTC. Amino acids: CASTRREGPETQYF.

This clonotype was seen repeatedly, ten times or more. The chain links TRBV20-1 to TRBJ1-1; perhaps TRBD1 as D (6 bases). The germline CDR1 and CDR2 sequences are DFQATT and SNEGSKA (reference sequence). The CDR3 consists of 13 residues. The V gene lost 5 bases and the J gene lost 1 base, with 11 bases spanning the gap. This chain's CDR3 is CSALRTENTEAFF. The CDR3 nucleotides are TGCAGTGCTCTCCGGACAGAGAACACTGAAGCTTTCTTT.

This clonotype came up many times. The J gene is TRBJ2-5, the V gene TRBV4-3, with D possibly TRBD1 on 6 matching bases. The V gene lost 0 bases and the J gene lost 8 bases, with 10 bases spanning the gap. Germline V gene lookup returns CDR1 LGHNA and CDR2 YSLEER. There are 13 residues in the CDR3. The CDR3 nucleotides are TGCGCCAGCAGCCAAGAACCTGGGGGCACCCAGTACTTC. Translating it yields CASSQEPGGTQYF.

This clonotype showed up many times. The V gene is TRBV7-8, the J gene TRBJ1-6; 8 bases are shared with TRBD1. Trimming took 6 bases from V and 5 from J; bases not matched to a gene: 9. The CDR3 has 16 amino acids. Germline V gene lookup returns CDR1 SGHVS and CDR2 FQNEAQ. CDR3 sequence reads: CASSQRDRRDNSPLHF. Here the CDR3 DNA reads TGTGCCAGCAGTCAAAGGGACAGGAGAGATAATTCACCCCTCCACTTT.

Many counts were recorded for this clonotype. This chain uses TRBV20-1 with TRBJ2-1, with 8 bases fitting TRBD2. V shed 5 bases, J shed 10 bases, and the junction held 13 bases outside the gene matches. This CDR3 contains 14 residues. Germline V CDR1 and CDR2: DFQATT, SNEGSKA (reference sequence). As DNA, the CDR3 is TGCAGTGCTCGCCTTCGAGCGGGAGTGAGCGAGCAGTTCTTC. It translates to CSARLRAGVSEQFF.

This clonotype was counted at least ten times. The rearrangement links TRBV2 to TRBJ1-1; TRBD1 agrees at 7 bases. Germline lookup yields CDR1 SNHLY and CDR2 FYNNEI. After removal of 6 bases from V and 3 bases from J, the junction contained 1 base not matched to a gene. The CDR3 is 12 residues long. The CDR3 reads CASRDRYTEAFF. In DNA, the CDR3 is TGTGCCAGCAGGGACAGGTACACTGAAGCTTTCTTT.